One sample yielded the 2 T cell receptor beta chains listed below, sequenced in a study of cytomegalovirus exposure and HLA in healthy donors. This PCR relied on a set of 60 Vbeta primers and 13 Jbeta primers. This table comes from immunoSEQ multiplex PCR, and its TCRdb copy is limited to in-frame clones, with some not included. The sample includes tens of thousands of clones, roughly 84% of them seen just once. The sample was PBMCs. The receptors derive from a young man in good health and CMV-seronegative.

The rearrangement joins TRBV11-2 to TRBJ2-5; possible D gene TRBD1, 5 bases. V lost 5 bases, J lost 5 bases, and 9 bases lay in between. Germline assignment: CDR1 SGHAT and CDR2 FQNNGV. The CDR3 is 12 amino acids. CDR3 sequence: CASSTNRETQYF. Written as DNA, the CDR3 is TGTGCCAGCAGCACGAACAGGGAGACCCAGTACTTC.

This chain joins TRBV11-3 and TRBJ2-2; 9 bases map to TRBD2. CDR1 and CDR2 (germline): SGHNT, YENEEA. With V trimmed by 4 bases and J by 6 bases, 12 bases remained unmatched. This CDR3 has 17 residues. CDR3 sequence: CASSSPRSGGGAGELFF. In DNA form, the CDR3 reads TGTGCCAGCAGCTCCCCCCGGAGTGGCGGGGGGGCCGGGGAGCTGTTTTTT.